This TCR beta chain came from a study of shared clonotypes between healthy human individuals (dated by TCRdb to 2018 to 2020). Regarding the study in general: A few men and two women, aged 18 to 49 years, made up the cohort. Per donor, three plates each were used for CD4 naive and CD4 memory, two for CD8 naive, and one for CD8 memory. To estimate repertoire size and how much clonotype sharing occurs between individuals, the study deeply sequenced the blood TCR repertoires of a handful of healthy adults. To increase sequencing depth and limit assay-specific biases, TCR repertoire library preparation and sequencing were carried out by different laboratories using diverse techniques. Between about 0.8 and 8.9 billion PBMCs per donor were obtained by leukapheresis.

Worth noting for this clone: The target of this receptor is not known. No much larger clone exists at a distance of one base, and base qualities are not known.

V sheds 1 base and J sheds 5 bases, leaving 3 bases between their ends. Via the germline V gene, CDR1 is SGHTS and CDR2 YDEGEE. The CDR3, from cysteine to phenylalanine, totals 11 residues. The retained sequence is limited to the CDR3, 33 bases, with the frame set at the first base. Results and caveats for the whole study, not just this receptor: Sampling was limited to blood, and TCR repertoires in tissue likely differ from TCR repertoires in blood. Naive subsets generally had larger estimated clonotype richness than memory subsets did. Rarefaction of sorted-subset datasets indicated incomplete sequencing despite the large sequencing depth. Higher generation probabilities were observed for clonotypes shared by all four sorted-subset donors than for non-shared clonotypes. Across a few donors, around 5% of naive CD4, around 3.3% of naive CD8, 2% to 2.5% of memory CD4, and approximately 0.4% of memory CD8 clonotypes were shared. Because the study included a small number of donors, the genetic and exposure-history diversity represented was limited. Pairwise subsampling indicated that sequencing depth was expected to affect the degree of clonotype sharing among donors.

The donors were healthy, HIV-negative adults who had no recently reported acute infections or vaccinations. All donors were Caucasian adults living in Nashville, Tennessee, USA. CD4+ T cells were enriched by magnetic negative selection; naive cells were then positively selected on CD45RA, and the negative fraction formed the memory subset. Blood was collected by leukapheresis, and PBMCs were isolated by Ficoll-Histopaque density gradient centrifugation and then cryopreserved in liquid nitrogen vapor phase. Analytical flow cytometry was used to check the purity and quantity of each magnetically sorted T cell population. Each sorted fraction had its genomic DNA isolated and then quantified by UV absorbance on a Nanodrop 2000c. Using the deep immunoSEQ assay, TCR CDR3 regions were amplified from genomic DNA by multiplex PCR. For each cell subset, the extracted genomic DNA was distributed evenly across all wells of several immunoSEQ 96-well plates, and each plate served as one replicate. For sorted subsets, roughly 0.2 ug genomic DNA, equal to some 28,000 T cell genomes, was loaded into each replicate PCR. The purified libraries were quantified using a Qubit 3.0 fluorometer, sized with a Bioanalyzer 2100, and then quantified again using the KAPA Library Quantification kit. Every immunoSEQ 96-well plate was sequenced on a dedicated single-read 150-cycle Illumina NextSeq 550 flow cell. The authors' analysis ran thus. Because the immunoSEQ output held only junctional sequences and lacked quality scores, the filtering could not match the filtering applied to full-length reads. Sequences were annotated with PyIR, a Python wrapper for IgBLAST v1.9, and V/J genes and CDR3 were assigned using IMGT germline references. Reads with weak V/J assignments (E-value above 1e-6), missing CDR3, stop codons, out-of-frame junctions, or ambiguous translated residues were removed. V3J clonotypes were defined by identical inferred V gene, J gene, and CDR3 amino acid sequence. To compute the percentage overlap between repertoires, the number of shared unique clonotypes was divided by the size of the smaller repertoire. Repertoire richness was assessed with RTK rarefaction, the Chao1 estimator, and Recon v2.1 estimates of unobserved clonotypes. Generation probabilities were computed with OLGA for all TCRbeta clonotypes obtained by the gDNA method from a handful of donors. TCRdb took over this immuneACCESS table, retaining in-frame rearrangements with V and J assigned. Such tables are incomplete; in checked studies, under half of the missing clones stem from an unresolved V gene, and the remainder is unexplained. V and J calls and clone size come straight from that table; D and trimming were deduced from the DNA. The table for this sample lists 1.6 million or so clones; more than 95% of them were counted only once. The ten most abundant clones make up 1% to 1.5% of the sample.

Sequencing was done on a sample of naive CD4+ T cells sorted from blood. The cell subset or site tag for this specimen amounts to: CD45RA+ positively selected. The chain employs TRBV5-8 and TRBJ2-5; a confident D gene designation cannot be given. This TCR came from a man aged 25-45 years in good health. In nucleotides, the sequence is TGTGCCAGCAGCTTGCGGGAGACCCAGTACTTC. Translated, this gives CASSLRETQYF.